The 27 T cell receptor beta chains in this list originate from one sample, sequenced in a study of response to subunit inactivated influenza vaccine. Via MiXCR, TCRdb re-called the RT-PCR reads, giving one row per CDR3 protein. This table holds 500,000 to 600,000 distinct CDR3 sequences, approximately 11% found once. Separately, the same data were catalogued under a study of T cells expressing NK-cell markers. From that second work: cDNA encoding TCR beta was synthesized via 5'RACE template switching incorporating UMIs.

This material consisted of PBMCs from blood, taken on the day of vaccination. The receptors were gathered from a man over 45 who received an inactivated influenza vaccine.

V usage is TRBV29-1 and J usage is TRBJ2-5, with D possibly matching TRBD1 (5 bases). Per germline, CDR1 SQVTM and CDR2 ANQGSEA. The V end lost 2 bases, the J end lost 7 bases, and 11 bases lay between the germline ends. This CDR3 has 12 amino acids. The CDR3 sequence: CSVEYRIRTQYF. CDR3 coding DNA: TGCAGCGTTGAATACAGGATACGGACCCAGTACTTC. Full variable domain (missing parts from reference TRBV29-1 and TRBJ2-5): SAVISQKPSRDICQRGTSLTIQCQVDSQVTMMFWYRQQPGQSLTLIATANQGSEATYESGFVIDKFPISRPNLTFSTLTVSNMSPEDSSIYLCSVEYRIRTQYFGPGTRLLVL.

The chain employs TRBV14 and TRBJ1-2, with D possibly being TRBD1 (6 bases). The V gene's germline CDR1 is SGHDN and CDR2 FVKESK. V was clipped by 1 base and J by 4 bases, with 13 bases between them. The CDR3 runs to 15 residues. The CDR3 spells CASSQVGGQLYGYTF. The CDR3 region has the DNA TGTGCCAGCAGCCAAGTCGGCGGACAGCTCTATGGCTACACCTTC.

The J gene is TRBJ2-4, the V gene TRBV30, with D uncertain. V lost 3 bases and J 2 bases, leaving 8 bases between the germline ends. The CDR3 loop spans 13 amino acids. CDR1 and CDR2 from the germline V gene are GTSNPN and SVGIG (reference sequence). The CDR3: CAWSASSKNIQYF. CDR3 DNA: TGTGCCTGGAGCGCGTCGTCCAAAAACATTCAGTACTTC.

This chain uses TRBV6-1 with TRBJ2-6, with D tentatively TRBD1 (6 bases). The CDR3 is made up of 16 amino acids. Deletions cut 6 bases from V and 0 bases from J, with 12 bases between. The germline V gene encodes CDR1 MNHNS and CDR2 SASEGT. CDR3 region: CASRMTGSSGANVLTF. CDR3 sequence (DNA): TGTGCCAGCAGGATGACAGGTAGCTCTGGGGCCAACGTCCTGACTTTC.

This clonotype occurred a few times. V and J are TRBV25-1 and TRBJ2-2; D is unresolved. The CDR3 length is 14 residues. Trimming left V 10 bases short and J 3 bases short, with 15 bases between. Germline V gene sequence: CDR1 MGHDK, CDR2 SYGVNS. CDR3 amino acids: CATAPAYYTGELFF. CDR3 nucleotides: TGTGCCACCGCGCCGGCATACTACACCGGGGAGCTGTTTTTT.

The J gene is TRBJ1-6, the V gene TRBV27; D might be TRBD1 (6 bases). This CDR3 is built from 17 residues. Germline CDR1 reads MNHEY; CDR2 reads SMNVEV (reference sequence). Trimming removed 2 bases at V and 0 bases at J, with 11 bases between. The CDR3 sequence is CASSLGHRVSYNSPLHF. DNA of the CDR3: TGTGCCAGCAGTTTAGGCCACAGGGTCTCCTATAATTCACCCCTCCACTTT.

V and J are TRBV20-1 and TRBJ2-4; 9 bases line up with TRBD1. Trimming removed 6 bases from V and 8 bases from J; junction bases left unmatched: 8. Germline-derived CDR1 and CDR2 are DFQATT and SNEGSKA (reference sequence). CDR3 length equals 13 residues. The CDR3 is CSAHGQGSDIQYF. CDR3 bases: TGCAGTGCGCACGGACAGGGGTCGGACATTCAGTACTTC.

In its sample, this clonotype was seen many times. CDR3 in amino acids: CASSLVGLSRQYF. CDR3 bases: TGCGCCAGCAGCTTGGTGGGACTAAGTCGGCAGTACTTC. The V call is TRBV5-1, the J call TRBJ2-7; 7 bases match TRBD2. Germline CDR1 SGHRS, CDR2 YFSETQ. The length of the CDR3 is 13 residues. Losses at the gene ends were 0 bases for V and 9 bases for J; bases not matched to a gene: 6.

This clonotype was seen more than once but under ten times. V gene TRBV28 combines with J gene TRBJ2-7, with a possible D match to TRBD2 (6 bases). The CDR3 extends over 13 amino acids. Per the germline V gene, CDR1 is MDHEN and CDR2 is SYDVKM. Trimming took 9 bases from V and 7 from J, leaving 19 bases between them. This CDR3 is CASLGEAPGEQYF. In nucleotides, the CDR3 is TGTGCCAGTTTGGGGGAGGCCCCTGGTGAGCAGTACTTC.

The CDR3, as DNA: TGCGCCAGCAGCCAAGCCAAAACTAGCGGGATGGGTGGTACGCAGTATTTT. Translated, it gives CASSQAKTSGMGGTQYF. The V gene is TRBV4-3, the J gene TRBJ2-3, with 10 bases fitting TRBD2. The CDR3 loop spans 17 amino acids. J gave up 8 bases and V 1 base, and 12 bases lay outside the gene matches. Per the germline V gene, CDR1 is LGHNA and CDR2 is YSLEER.

This clonotype was seen many times. The chain couples TRBV27 to TRBJ2-7; D may be TRBD2 (5 bases). The V gene lost 4 bases and the J gene lost 0 bases, with 19 bases spanning the gap. Germline CDR1 is MNHEY and CDR2 is SMNVEV (reference sequence). The CDR3 consists of 17 residues. For the CDR3, the DNA is TGTGCCAGCAGTTCATTAGGGTCCCCGGGGAGCTCCTACGAGCAGTACTTC. The encoded protein is CASSSLGSPGSSYEQYF.

This clonotype was observed a few times. This chain joins TRBV4-1 and TRBJ1-6; D call uncertain. V was shortened by 3 bases and J by 0 bases, with 6 bases between the two germline ends. The CDR3 extends over 15 amino acids. CDR1 and CDR2 (germline): MGHRA, YSYEKL. CDR3 region: CASSQAGSYNSPLHF. The CDR3 coding sequence is TGCGCCAGCAGCCAGGCAGGCTCCTATAATTCACCCCTCCACTTT.

This clonotype was seen many times. The chain has TRBV2 and TRBJ2-5; 7 bases match TRBD2. Looked up from germline, CDR1 is SNHLY and CDR2 is FYNNEI. This CDR3 spans 14 amino acids. V was clipped by 7 bases and J by 5 bases; unmatched bases: 10. CDR3 in amino acids: CASNLWGGSETQYF. CDR3 bases: TGTGCCAGCAACCTCTGGGGGGGTTCCGAGACCCAGTACTTC.

The CDR3 spells CASSSLGVGPKNIQYF. CDR3 coding DNA: TGTGCCAGCAGCTCCCTCGGAGTAGGGCCTAAAAACATTCAGTACTTC. V is TRBV11-2 and J is TRBJ2-4; no clear D. CDR3 length equals 16 residues. The V and J ends lost 4 bases and 4 bases respectively, with 17 bases between them. The germline gives CDR1 SGHAT, CDR2 FQNNGV.

The genes are TRBV27 and TRBJ1-6; D might be TRBD1 (6 bases). The germline CDR1 and CDR2 sequences are MNHEY and SMNVEV (reference sequence). V shed 1 base and J shed 1 base, with 20 bases lying between them. This CDR3 is built from 20 residues. Here the CDR3 DNA reads TGTGCCAGCAGTTTATTGGGGGACACCTTTTCCGGATCCTATAATTCACCCCTCCACTTT. Translated, it gives CASSLLGDTFSGSYNSPLHF.

Comment on this clonotype: A single base separates this from a much larger clone, so it may be a read error. J is TRBJ1-4 and V is TRBV6-1; D is unclear. Germline values: CDR1 MNHNS, CDR2 SASEGT. Trimming stripped 6 bases from V and 7 bases from J, with 15 bases between. The CDR3 has 14 amino acids. This chain's CDR3 is CASRQHGSSEKLFF. In nucleotides, the CDR3 is TGTGCCAGCAGACAACACGGAAGCAGTGAAAAACTGTTTTTT.

This clonotype was counted at least ten times. V usage is TRBV7-6 and J usage is TRBJ2-2, with D tentatively TRBD1 or TRBD2 (6 bases each). CDR3 length: 15 amino acids. Germline loops: CDR1 SGHVS, CDR2 FNYEAQ. Trimming stripped 5 bases from V and 7 bases from J, with 17 bases between. CDR3 sequence (DNA): TGTGCCAGCAGCACCCAAGGGGGGTTTGACGGGGAGCTGTTTTTT. Residues: CASSTQGGFDGELFF.

This chain uses TRBV2 with TRBJ1-1, with D perhaps matching TRBD1 (5 bases). The V end was cut by 8 bases, the J end by 1 base, with 14 bases between. The CDR3 contains 14 residues. Germline V gene lookup returns CDR1 SNHLY and CDR2 FYNNEI. The chain's CDR3 is CASRVGLGNTEAFF. As DNA, the CDR3 is TGTGCCAGCCGGGTGGGGCTGGGGAACACTGAAGCTTTCTTT.

The chain couples TRBV20-1 to TRBJ2-3; D might be TRBD1 or TRBD2, each matching 6 bases. The V gene's germline CDR1 is DFQATT and CDR2 SNEGSKA (reference sequence). Trimming left V 3 bases short and J 3 bases short, with 16 bases between. CDR3 length equals 15 residues. Here the CDR3 reads CSARETGAGTDTQYF. As DNA, the CDR3 is TGCAGTGCTAGGGAAACGGGGGCGGGGACAGATACGCAGTATTTT.

This clonotype was picked up a small number of times. The chain employs TRBV11-2 and TRBJ2-4; possibly TRBD1 for D (6 bases). Trimming took off 4 bases at V and 2 bases at J, with 15 bases between the two ends. Germline values: CDR1 SGHAT, CDR2 FQNNGV. CDR3 length: 16 amino acids. DNA for the CDR3: TGTGCCAGCAGCTCGACAGGCAAGGGGCCCAAAAACATTCAGTACTTC. Amino acids: CASSSTGKGPKNIQYF.

This clonotype appeared many times. This chain joins TRBV29-1 and TRBJ2-5; D uncertain. Per the germline V gene, CDR1 is SQVTM and CDR2 is ANQGSEA. Between the trimmed V and J ends, which lost 3 bases and 0 bases, there was a span of 8 bases. The CDR3 consists of 13 residues. The CDR3 DNA reads TGCAGCGTTGACGGTGGGGACCAAGAGACCCAGTACTTC. Its translation: CSVDGGDQETQYF.

This clonotype was counted a few times. CDR3 sequence reads: CSARNPGYEKLFF. CDR3 sequence (DNA): TGCAGTGCTAGGAATCCAGGATATGAAAAACTGTTTTTT. The chain is built from TRBV20-1 and TRBJ1-4; unclear D gene. Germline CDR1 and CDR2: DFQATT and SNEGSKA (reference sequence). The CDR3 contains 13 residues. The V gene lost 3 bases and the J gene lost 6 bases, with 11 bases spanning the gap.

This clonotype was counted only a few times. The chain couples TRBV6-2 or TRBV6-3 to TRBJ2-1; the match to TRBD2 covers 7 bases. J gave up 4 bases and V 5 bases, and 8 bases lay outside the gene matches. The CDR3 covers 15 residues. Germline V gene sequence: CDR1 MNHEY, CDR2 SVGEGT. CDR3 bases: TGTGCCAGCAGTAGTCTAGCGGCATATTACAATGAGCAGTTCTTC. It translates to CASSSLAAYYNEQFF.

This clonotype turned up a few times. The chain couples TRBV7-2 to TRBJ2-3; perhaps D is TRBD1 or TRBD2 (5 bases each). The germline CDR1 and CDR2 sequences are SGHTA and FQGNSA. The CDR3 length is 14 residues. V lost 5 bases and J lost 3, with 12 bases in between. Here the CDR3 DNA reads TGTGCCAGCAGCCCCCGGGGCGCAACAGATACGCAGTATTTT. It translates to CASSPRGATDTQYF.

This clonotype was observed at least ten times. The chain employs TRBV20-1 and TRBJ2-5, with D maybe TRBD1 (6 bases). Trimming left V 1 base short and J 13 bases short, with 16 bases between. The CDR3 loop spans 12 amino acids. Germline loops: CDR1 DFQATT, CDR2 SNEGSKA (reference sequence). The CDR3 loop reads CSARASQGHWYF. In nucleotides, the CDR3 is TGCAGTGCTAGAGCATCACAGGGACACTGGTACTTC.

This clonotype has more than one count but fewer than ten. This chain connects TRBV7-8 to TRBJ2-7, with TRBD1 identical over 7 bases. Looked up from germline, CDR1 is SGHVS and CDR2 is FQNEAQ. This CDR3 spans 14 amino acids. J gave up 6 bases and V 4 bases, and 9 bases lay outside the gene matches. The CDR3 DNA reads as TGTGCCAGCAGCTGGCGGACAGGTCCTGGCGAGCAGTACTTC. It specifies CASSWRTGPGEQYF.

The chain uses TRBV28 and TRBJ2-7, with D tentatively TRBD1 (9 bases). Trimming pared 7 bases from V and 5 bases from J, leaving 27 bases between. CDR3 length: 17 residues. The germline gives CDR1 MDHEN, CDR2 SYDVKM. The CDR3 is CASTPGQGWTSINEQYF. CDR3 in DNA: TGTGCCAGCACCCCAGGACAGGGGTGGACTAGCATCAACGAGCAGTACTTC. The full variable domain, rest sourced from reference TRBV28 and TRBJ2-7, is DVKVTQSSRYLVKRTGEKVFLECVQDMDHENMFWYRQDPGLGLRLIYFSYDVKMKEKGDIPEGYSVSREKKERFSLILESASTNQTSMYLCASTPGQGWTSINEQYFGPGTRLTVT.